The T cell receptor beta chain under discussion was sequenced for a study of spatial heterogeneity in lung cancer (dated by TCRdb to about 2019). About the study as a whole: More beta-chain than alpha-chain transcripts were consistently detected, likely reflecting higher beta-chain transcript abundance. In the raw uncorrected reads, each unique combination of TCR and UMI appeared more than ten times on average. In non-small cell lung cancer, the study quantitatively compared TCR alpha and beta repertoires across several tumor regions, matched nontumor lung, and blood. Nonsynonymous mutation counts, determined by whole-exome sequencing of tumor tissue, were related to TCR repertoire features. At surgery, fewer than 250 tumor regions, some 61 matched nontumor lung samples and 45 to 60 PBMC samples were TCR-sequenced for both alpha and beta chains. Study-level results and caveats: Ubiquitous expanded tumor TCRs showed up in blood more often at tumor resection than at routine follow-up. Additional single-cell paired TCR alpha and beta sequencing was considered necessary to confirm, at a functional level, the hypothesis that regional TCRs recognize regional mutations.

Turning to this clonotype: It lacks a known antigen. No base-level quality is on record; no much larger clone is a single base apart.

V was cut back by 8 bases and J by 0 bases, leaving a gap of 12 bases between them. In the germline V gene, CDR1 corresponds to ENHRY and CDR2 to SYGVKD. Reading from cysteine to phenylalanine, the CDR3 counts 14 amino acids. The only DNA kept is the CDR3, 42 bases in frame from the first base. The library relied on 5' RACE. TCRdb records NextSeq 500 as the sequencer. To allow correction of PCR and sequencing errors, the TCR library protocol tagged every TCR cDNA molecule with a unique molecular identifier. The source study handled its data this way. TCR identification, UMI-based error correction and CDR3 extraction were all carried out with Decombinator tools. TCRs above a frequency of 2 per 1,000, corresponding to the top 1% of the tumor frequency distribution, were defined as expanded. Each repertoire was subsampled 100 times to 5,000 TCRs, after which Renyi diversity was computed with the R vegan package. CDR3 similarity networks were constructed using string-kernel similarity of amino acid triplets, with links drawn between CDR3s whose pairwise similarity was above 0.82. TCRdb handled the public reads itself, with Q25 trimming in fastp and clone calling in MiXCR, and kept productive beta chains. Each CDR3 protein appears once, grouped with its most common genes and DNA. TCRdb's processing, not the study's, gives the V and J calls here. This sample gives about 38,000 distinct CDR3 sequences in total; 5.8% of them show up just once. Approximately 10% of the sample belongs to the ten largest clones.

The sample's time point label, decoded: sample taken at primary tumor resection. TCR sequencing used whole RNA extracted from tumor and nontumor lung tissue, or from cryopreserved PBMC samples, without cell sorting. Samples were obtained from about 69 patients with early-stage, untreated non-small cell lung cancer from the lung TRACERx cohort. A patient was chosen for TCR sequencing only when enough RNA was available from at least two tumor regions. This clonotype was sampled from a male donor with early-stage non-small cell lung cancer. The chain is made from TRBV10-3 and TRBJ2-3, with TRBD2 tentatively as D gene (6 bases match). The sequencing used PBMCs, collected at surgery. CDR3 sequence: CAIGLGTSTDTQYF. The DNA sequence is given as TGTGCCATCGGACTGGGGACTAGCACAGATACGCAGTATTTT.